The clone carrying this T cell receptor beta chain was counted between two and nine times. Its specificity is not known. These data are taken from a study of beta chain features in type 1 diabetes. Study information: All samples together contributed 90 million to 130 million sorted cells for examination. Study findings and constraints: Within each of all four CD4+ subsets, Type 1 diabetes patients had TCRB CDR3s that were moderately but significantly shorter. Compared to healthy donors, patients appeared to have naive, central memory and Treg TCRB repertoires that were more alike. A pattern of fewer insertions and more deletions at VDJ junctions was seen in type 1 diabetes patients. Patients and controls would share equally any PCR tilt toward shorter templates.

Expressed TCRB transcripts got sequenced, as all isolated RNA was reverse transcribed. Produced via immunoSEQ multiplex PCR; TCRdb's table is partial and in-frame only. Of approximately 170,000 clones in the sample, roughly 8% were seen once. The germline gives CDR1 SQVTM, CDR2 ANQGSEA. Trimming took off 5 bases at V and 3 bases at J, with 11 bases between the two ends. The CDR3 has 12 residues. J is TRBJ2-7 and V is TRBV29-1, with TRBD2 as a possible D gene (6 bases). Sequencing was performed on central memory CD4+ T cells from blood. The receptor was isolated from a man aged 18-30 years with type 1 diabetes. CDR3 protein: CSVRVGGYEQYF. CDR3 bases: TGCAGCGTTCGGGTGGGAGGCTACGAGCAGTACTTC.